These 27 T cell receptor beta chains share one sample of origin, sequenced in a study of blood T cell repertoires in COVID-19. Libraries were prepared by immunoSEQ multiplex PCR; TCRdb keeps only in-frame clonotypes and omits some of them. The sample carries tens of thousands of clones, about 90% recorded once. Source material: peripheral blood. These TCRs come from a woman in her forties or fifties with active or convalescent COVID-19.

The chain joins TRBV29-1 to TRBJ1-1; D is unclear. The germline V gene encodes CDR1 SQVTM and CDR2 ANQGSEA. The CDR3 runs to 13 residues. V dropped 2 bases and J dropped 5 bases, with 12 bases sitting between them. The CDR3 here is CSVERSPGTEAFF. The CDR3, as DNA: TGCAGCGTTGAACGGTCCCCCGGTACTGAAGCTTTCTTT.

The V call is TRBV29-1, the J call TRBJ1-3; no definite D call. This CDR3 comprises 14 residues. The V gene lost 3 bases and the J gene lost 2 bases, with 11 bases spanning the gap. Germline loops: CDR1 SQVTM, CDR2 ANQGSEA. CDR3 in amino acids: CSVEVTGTGNTIYF. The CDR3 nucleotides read TGCAGCGTTGAGGTCACCGGGACTGGAAACACCATATATTTT. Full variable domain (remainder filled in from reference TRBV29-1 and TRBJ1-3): SAVISQKPSRDICQRGTSLTIQCQVDSQVTMMFWYRQQPGQSLTLIATANQGSEATYESGFVIDKFPISRPNLTFSTLTVSNMSPEDSSIYLCSVEVTGTGNTIYFGEGSWLTVV.

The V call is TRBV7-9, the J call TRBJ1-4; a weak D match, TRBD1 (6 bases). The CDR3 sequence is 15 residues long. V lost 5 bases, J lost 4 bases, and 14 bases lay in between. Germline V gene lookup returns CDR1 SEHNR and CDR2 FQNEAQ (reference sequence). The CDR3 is CASSPRKDSNEKLFF. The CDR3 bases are TGTGCCAGCAGCCCGAGAAAGGACAGTAATGAAAAACTGTTTTTT.

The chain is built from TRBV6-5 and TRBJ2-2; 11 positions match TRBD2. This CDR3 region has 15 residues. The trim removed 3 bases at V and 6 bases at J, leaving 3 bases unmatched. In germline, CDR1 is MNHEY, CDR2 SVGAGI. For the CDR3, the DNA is TGTGCCAGCAGTTATAGCGGGAGGGCGTCCGGGGAGCTGTTTTTT. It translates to CASSYSGRASGELFF.

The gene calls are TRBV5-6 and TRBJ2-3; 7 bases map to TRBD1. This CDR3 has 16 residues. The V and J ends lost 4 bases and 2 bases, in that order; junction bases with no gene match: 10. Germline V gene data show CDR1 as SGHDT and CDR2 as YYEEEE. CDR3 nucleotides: TGTGCCAGCAGCCGATCACAGGGGACCCTCACAGATACGCAGTATTTT. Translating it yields CASSRSQGTLTDTQYF. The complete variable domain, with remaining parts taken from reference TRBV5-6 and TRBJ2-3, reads DAGVTQSPTHLIKTRGQQVTLRCSPKSGHDTVSWYQQALGQGPQFIFQYYEEEERQRGNFPDRFSGHQFPNYSSELNVNALLLGDSALYLCASSRSQGTLTDTQYFGPGTRLTVL.

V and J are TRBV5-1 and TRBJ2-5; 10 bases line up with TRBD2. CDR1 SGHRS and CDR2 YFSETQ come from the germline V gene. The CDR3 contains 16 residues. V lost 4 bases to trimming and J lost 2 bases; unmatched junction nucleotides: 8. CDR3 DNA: TGCGCCAGCAGCCGGATAGCGGGAGGAATGCAAGAGACCCAGTACTTC. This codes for CASSRIAGGMQETQYF.

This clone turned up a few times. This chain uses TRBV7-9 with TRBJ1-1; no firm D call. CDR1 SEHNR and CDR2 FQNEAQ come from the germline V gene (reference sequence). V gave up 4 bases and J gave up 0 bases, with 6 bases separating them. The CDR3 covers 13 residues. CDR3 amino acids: CASSSSLNTEAFF. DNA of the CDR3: TGTGCCAGCAGCTCCAGTCTGAACACTGAAGCTTTCTTT.

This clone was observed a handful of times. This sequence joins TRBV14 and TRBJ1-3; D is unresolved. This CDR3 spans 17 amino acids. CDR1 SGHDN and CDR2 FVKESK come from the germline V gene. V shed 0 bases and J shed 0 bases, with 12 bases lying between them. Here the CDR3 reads CASSQDELRFSGNTIYF. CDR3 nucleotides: TGTGCCAGCAGCCAAGATGAACTTCGCTTCTCTGGAAACACCATATATTTT.

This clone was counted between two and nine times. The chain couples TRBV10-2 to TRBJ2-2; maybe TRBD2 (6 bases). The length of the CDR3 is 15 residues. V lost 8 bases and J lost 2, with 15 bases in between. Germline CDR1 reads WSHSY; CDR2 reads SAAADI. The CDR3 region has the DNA TGCGCCAGCTCCCCTGGCGGGGCCAACACCGGGGAGCTGTTTTTT. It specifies CASSPGGANTGELFF.

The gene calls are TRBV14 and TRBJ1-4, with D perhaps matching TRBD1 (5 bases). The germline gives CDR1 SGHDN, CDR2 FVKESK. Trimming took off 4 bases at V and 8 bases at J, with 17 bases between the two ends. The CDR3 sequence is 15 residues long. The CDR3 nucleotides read TGTGCCAGCAGCCGTTCACAGGATTTAGTGGAAAAACTGTTTTTT. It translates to CASSRSQDLVEKLFF.

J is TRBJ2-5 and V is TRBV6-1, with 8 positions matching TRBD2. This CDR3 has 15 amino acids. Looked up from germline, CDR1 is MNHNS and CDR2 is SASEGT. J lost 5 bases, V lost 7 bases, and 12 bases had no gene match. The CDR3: CASTNSGVGPETQYF. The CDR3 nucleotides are TGTGCCAGCACAAATAGCGGGGTGGGGCCGGAGACCCAGTACTTC.

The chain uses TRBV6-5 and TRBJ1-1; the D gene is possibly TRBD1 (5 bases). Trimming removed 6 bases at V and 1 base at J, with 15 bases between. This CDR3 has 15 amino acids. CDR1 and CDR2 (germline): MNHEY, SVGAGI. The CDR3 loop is CASRLSLQANTEAFF. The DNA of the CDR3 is TGTGCCAGCAGATTAAGCCTACAGGCGAACACTGAAGCTTTCTTT.

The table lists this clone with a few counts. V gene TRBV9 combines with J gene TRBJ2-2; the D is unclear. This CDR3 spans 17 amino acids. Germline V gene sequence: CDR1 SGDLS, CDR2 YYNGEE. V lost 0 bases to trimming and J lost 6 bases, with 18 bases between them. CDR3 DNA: TGTGCCAGCAGCGTAGCTTTGGGTATGGAGTCCGCCGGGGAGCTGTTTTTT. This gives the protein CASSVALGMESAGELFF.

The CDR3 region has the DNA TGTGCCAGCTCCCGACTAGCGTCTAGCACAGATACGCAGTATTTT. Translating it yields CASSRLASSTDTQYF. The chain recombines TRBV18 with TRBJ2-3; TRBD2 aligns across 8 bases. V lost 6 bases, J lost 0 bases, and 5 bases stayed unmatched. The CDR3 length is 15 residues. Germline V gene sequence: CDR1 KGHSH, CDR2 LQKENI.

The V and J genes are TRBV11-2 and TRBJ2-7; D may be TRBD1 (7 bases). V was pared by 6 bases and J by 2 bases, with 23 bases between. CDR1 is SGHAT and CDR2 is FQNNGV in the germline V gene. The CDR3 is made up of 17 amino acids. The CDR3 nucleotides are TGTGCCAGCAGGAACCGGGGGACAGCGGCGGCGGCCTACGAGCAGTACTTC. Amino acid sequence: CASRNRGTAAAAYEQYF.

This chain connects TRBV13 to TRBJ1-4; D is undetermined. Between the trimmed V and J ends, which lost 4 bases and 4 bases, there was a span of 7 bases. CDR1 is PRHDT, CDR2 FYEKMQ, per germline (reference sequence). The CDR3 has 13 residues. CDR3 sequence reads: CASSSGINEKLFF. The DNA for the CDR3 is TGTGCCAGCAGCTCGGGGATTAATGAAAAACTGTTTTTT.

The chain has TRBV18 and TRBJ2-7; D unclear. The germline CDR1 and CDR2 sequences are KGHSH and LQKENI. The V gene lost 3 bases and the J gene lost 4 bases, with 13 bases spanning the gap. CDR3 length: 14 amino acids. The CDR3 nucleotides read TGTGCCAGCTCACCGGGCACCTCACAATACGAGCAGTACTTC. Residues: CASSPGTSQYEQYF.

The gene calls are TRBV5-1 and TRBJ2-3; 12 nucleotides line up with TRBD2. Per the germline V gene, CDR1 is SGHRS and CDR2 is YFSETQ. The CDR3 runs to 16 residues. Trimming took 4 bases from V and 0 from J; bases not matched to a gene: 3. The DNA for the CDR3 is TGCGCCAGCAGCAGGACTAGCGGGACTAGCACAGATACGCAGTATTTT. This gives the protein CASSRTSGTSTDTQYF.

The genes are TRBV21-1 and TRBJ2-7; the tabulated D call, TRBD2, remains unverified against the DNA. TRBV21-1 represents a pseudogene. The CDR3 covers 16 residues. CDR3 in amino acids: CASPGTAGKAPYEQYF. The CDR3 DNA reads TGTGCCAGCCCTGGGACTGCCGGAAAAGCCCCCTACGAGCAGTACTTC.

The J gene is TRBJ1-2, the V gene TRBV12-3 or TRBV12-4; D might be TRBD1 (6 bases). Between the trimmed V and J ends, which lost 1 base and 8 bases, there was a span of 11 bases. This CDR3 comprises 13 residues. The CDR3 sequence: CASSLVQGEGYTF. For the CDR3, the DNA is TGTGCCAGCAGTTTAGTACAGGGAGAGGGCTACACCTTC.

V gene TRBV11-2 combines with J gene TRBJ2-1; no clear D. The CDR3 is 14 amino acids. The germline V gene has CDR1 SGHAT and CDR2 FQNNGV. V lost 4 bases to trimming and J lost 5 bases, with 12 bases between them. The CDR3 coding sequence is TGTGCCAGCAGCTACTCTCCCGGTAACAATGAGCAGTTCTTC. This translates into CASSYSPGNNEQFF.

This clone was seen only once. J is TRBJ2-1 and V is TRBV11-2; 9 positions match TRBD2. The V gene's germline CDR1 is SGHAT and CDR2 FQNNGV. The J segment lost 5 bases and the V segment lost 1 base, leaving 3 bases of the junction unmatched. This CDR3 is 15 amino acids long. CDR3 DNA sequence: TGTGCCAGCAGCTTAGGGCGGGAGGGTAACAATGAGCAGTTCTTC. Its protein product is CASSLGREGNNEQFF.

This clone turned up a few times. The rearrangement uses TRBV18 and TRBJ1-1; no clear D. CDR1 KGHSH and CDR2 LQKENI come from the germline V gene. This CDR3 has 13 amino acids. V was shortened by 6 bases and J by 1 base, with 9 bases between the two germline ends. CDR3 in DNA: TGTGCCAGCTCTTACAGTCAGAACACTGAAGCTTTCTTT. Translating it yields CASSYSQNTEAFF.

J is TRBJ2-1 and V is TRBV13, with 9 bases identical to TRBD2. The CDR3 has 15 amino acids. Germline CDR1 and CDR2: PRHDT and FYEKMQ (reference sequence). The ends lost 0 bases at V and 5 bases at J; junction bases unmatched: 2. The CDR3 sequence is CASSLGAGGNNEQFF. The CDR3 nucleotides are TGTGCCAGCAGCTTAGGAGCGGGAGGAAACAATGAGCAGTTCTTC.

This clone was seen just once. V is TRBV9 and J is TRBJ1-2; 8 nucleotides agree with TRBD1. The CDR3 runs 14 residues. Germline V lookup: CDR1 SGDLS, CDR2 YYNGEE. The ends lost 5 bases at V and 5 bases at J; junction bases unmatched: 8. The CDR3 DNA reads TGTGCCAGCAGTCTGGGGGACAGGCCTTATGGCTACACCTTC. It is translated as CASSLGDRPYGYTF.

CDR3 in DNA: TGCGCCAGCAGCCAAGATACGGAGTTGGTACGCCCCAAAGCTTTCTTT. Translated: CASSQDTELVRPKAFF. The genes are TRBV4-1 and TRBJ1-1; D remains unclear. The CDR3 consists of 16 residues. Trimming left V 0 bases short and J 9 bases short, with 20 bases between. Germline lookup yields CDR1 MGHRA and CDR2 YSYEKL.

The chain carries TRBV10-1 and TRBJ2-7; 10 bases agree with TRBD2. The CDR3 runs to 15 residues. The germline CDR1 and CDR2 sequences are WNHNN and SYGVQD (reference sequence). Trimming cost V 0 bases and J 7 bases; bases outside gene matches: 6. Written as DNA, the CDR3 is TGCGCCAGCAGTGAGTCCCTAGCGGGAGTTAAAGAGCAGTACTTC. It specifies CASSESLAGVKEQYF.